This passage covers 16 T cell receptor beta chains from one sample sequenced in a study of blood T cells in healthy people across ages. Primed by a sample-barcoded 5' primer and a J-beta primer mix, a second PCR proceeded for about 7 to 12 cycles. TCRdb processed the 5' RACE reads anew with MiXCR; each CDR3 protein has one entry. Among 550,000 to 600,000 distinct CDR3 sequences, 40% to 50% were seen once, and the ten largest hold just under 25%. The sample taken for sequencing was blood. The receptors come from a man aged 80 or over in good health.

This chain links TRBV20-1 with TRBJ1-5, with 7 bases fitting TRBD1. Germline assignment: CDR1 DFQATT and CDR2 SNEGSKA (reference sequence). The CDR3 has 15 residues. V was clipped by 6 bases and J by 3 bases; unmatched bases: 11. CDR3 nucleotide sequence: TGCAGTGCCCCTACCGCGGGACAGCACAATCAGCCCCAGCATTTT. This gives the protein CSAPTAGQHNQPQHF.

This clonotype has only a few counts. The genes are TRBV20-1 and TRBJ2-1, with a tentative D call TRBD1 (6 bases). Trimming took off 1 base at V and 8 bases at J, with 9 bases between the two ends. Germline CDR1 and CDR2: DFQATT and SNEGSKA (reference sequence). The CDR3 spans 12 residues. CDR3 coding DNA: TGCAGTGCTAGAGGAGGGGGAGATGAGCAGTTCTTC. This encodes CSARGGGDEQFF.

This chain uses TRBV2 with TRBJ2-2; no definite D call. V lost 4 bases and J 4 bases, leaving 13 bases between the germline ends. In germline, CDR1 is SNHLY, CDR2 FYNNEI. The CDR3 has 15 amino acids. Here the CDR3 DNA reads TGTGCCAGCAGTGTAGGGCGAGTCGGCACCGGGGAGCTGTTTTTT. It is translated as CASSVGRVGTGELFF.

The rearrangement links TRBV11-3 to TRBJ2-1, with 9 bases identical to TRBD2. The CDR3 has 14 amino acids. Germline CDR1 reads SGHNT; CDR2 reads YENEEA. With 5 bases clipped from V and 8 bases from J, the junction kept 7 bases outside the gene matches. For the CDR3, the DNA is TGTGCCAGCAGCGCGGGACTAGCTATCGATGAGCAGTTCTTC. It specifies CASSAGLAIDEQFF.

V usage is TRBV29-1 and J usage is TRBJ2-6; the D is unclear. The germline V gene encodes CDR1 SQVTM and CDR2 ANQGSEA. The CDR3 has 12 amino acids. V shed 7 bases and J shed 0 bases, with 4 bases lying between them. In nucleotides, the CDR3 is TGCAGCGCCGTCTCTGGGGCCAACGTCCTGACTTTC. This encodes CSAVSGANVLTF.

There are a few counts of this clonotype. The gene calls are TRBV27 and TRBJ2-7, with D tentatively TRBD1 (6 bases). Germline lookup yields CDR1 MNHEY and CDR2 SMNVEV (reference sequence). Deletions cut 0 bases from V and 2 bases from J, with 11 bases between. The CDR3 is made up of 15 amino acids. CDR3 sequence: CASSLSLRGTYEQYF. The DNA of the CDR3 is TGTGCCAGCAGTTTATCCCTCAGGGGTACCTACGAGCAGTACTTC.

This clonotype appeared many times. The rearrangement links TRBV27 to TRBJ2-3; D uncertain. V dropped 7 bases and J dropped 3 bases, with 11 bases sitting between them. From germline, CDR1 is MNHEY and CDR2 SMNVEV (reference sequence). The CDR3 loop spans 13 amino acids. The CDR3 region has the DNA TGTGCCAGCACCAACCCGTGGACAGATACGCAGTATTTT. The encoded protein is CASTNPWTDTQYF.

A few counts support this clonotype. The V and J genes are TRBV7-2 and TRBJ1-2, with D uncertain. Trimming took 5 bases from V and 5 from J, leaving 6 bases between them. There are 11 residues in the CDR3. Germline V gene lookup returns CDR1 SGHTA and CDR2 FQGNSA. The CDR3 is CASSMSYGYTF. The CDR3 bases are TGTGCCAGCAGCATGAGTTATGGCTACACCTTC.

The chain uses TRBV7-2 and TRBJ1-3; D is unresolved. The CDR3 extends over 15 amino acids. The V end lost 1 base, the J end lost 4 bases, and 11 bases lay between the germline ends. Germline CDR1 SGHTA, CDR2 FQGNSA. The CDR3 nucleotides read TGTGCCAGCAGCTTAGAGGTCGGATCCGGAAACACCATATATTTT. It is translated as CASSLEVGSGNTIYF.

The chain uses TRBV7-2 and TRBJ2-1; D is ambiguous. From germline, CDR1 is SGHTA and CDR2 FQGNSA. The CDR3 extends over 15 amino acids. V was trimmed by 4 bases and J by 7 bases, leaving 17 bases between them. The CDR3 sequence: CASSSRVRAPNEQFF. Written as DNA, the CDR3 is TGTGCCAGCAGCTCCCGTGTTAGAGCACCTAATGAGCAGTTCTTC.

The rearrangement uses TRBV7-2 and TRBJ1-4; no reliable D call. From germline, CDR1 is SGHTA and CDR2 FQGNSA. Trimming took off 2 bases at V and 0 bases at J, with 7 bases between the two ends. The CDR3 length is 15 residues. The CDR3 DNA reads as TGTGCCAGCAGCTTAATGAAGGCAACTAATGAAAAACTGTTTTTT. Its translation is CASSLMKATNEKLFF.

This clonotype showed up just a few times. The chain employs TRBV12-3 or TRBV12-4 and TRBJ2-5; 11 positions match TRBD2. CDR3 length: 18 amino acids. V lost 3 bases, J lost 11 bases, and 20 bases stayed unmatched. The CDR3 protein is CASSFSGRTSGSMYEQYF. The CDR3 nucleotides read TGTGCCAGCAGTTTCAGCGGTCGAACTAGCGGGAGTATGTATGAGCAGTACTTC.

This clonotype was found once. The chain combines TRBV7-3 with TRBJ2-6; 9 bases are shared with TRBD1. The CDR3 consists of 19 residues. Unmatched junction bases numbered 10, after V lost 1 base and J lost 3 bases. Germline V gene data show CDR1 as SGHTA and CDR2 as FQGTGA. The CDR3 loop reads CASSLRGSTGGYGANVLTF. The CDR3 DNA follows: TGTGCCAGCAGCTTAAGAGGTTCGACAGGGGGGTATGGGGCCAACGTCCTGACTTTC.

The V call is TRBV28, the J call TRBJ1-6; 11 bases are a match to TRBD1. This CDR3 has 16 residues. With V trimmed by 0 bases and J by 8 bases, 3 bases remained unmatched. Germline V gene sequence: CDR1 MDHEN, CDR2 SYDVKM. DNA of the CDR3: TGTGCCAGCAGTTTATGGGGACAGGGGGTGGATTCACCCCTCCACTTT. As protein: CASSLWGQGVDSPLHF.

This chain connects TRBV9 to TRBJ2-7, with 12 bases aligning to TRBD2. This CDR3 has 18 amino acids. Germline assignment: CDR1 SGDLS and CDR2 YYNGEE. V shed 4 bases and J 4 bases; nucleotides not matched to a gene: 15. CDR3 protein: CASSLGLAGSLGEYEQYF. The DNA for the CDR3 is TGTGCCAGCAGCTTGGGACTAGCGGGCTCCCTCGGGGAATACGAGCAGTACTTC.

The table lists this clonotype with a few counts. The V call is TRBV7-6, the J call TRBJ1-4; D ambiguous. The CDR3 runs to 15 residues. Germline loops: CDR1 SGHVS, CDR2 FNYEAQ. V was shortened by 0 bases and J by 0 bases, with 5 bases between the two germline ends. The CDR3 loop reads CASSLAPATNEKLFF. The CDR3 coding sequence is TGTGCCAGCAGCTTAGCCCCAGCAACTAATGAAAAACTGTTTTTT.